This T cell receptor (beta chain) stems from a study of a mutant IDH1 vaccine in newly diagnosed glioma. Study summary: The treated population exhibited a male proportion of around 62%, a female proportion of about 40%, and a mean age of roughly 41 years. Receipt of radiotherapy, temozolomide, or both preceded the study, and most received both.

Study conclusions and caveats: Pseudoprogression apparently tracked independently of changes in top peripheral T cell clonotypes.

The assay was immunoSEQ multiplex PCR, and TCRdb's table has in-frame clones only and misses some. Here the sample spans some 15,000 clones, roughly nine tenths being singletons. For this clone: Its target is not known.

Sample time point: baseline, week 1 (first vaccination visit). Treatment noted: pre-vaccination baseline after standard-of-care therapy. Newly diagnosed WHO grade 3 or 4 IDH1-mutant, ATRX-lost astrocytomas were identified in the donors. This TCR came from a woman in her 40s with glioma. Some clones in this sample may be carry-over from other donors' samples. The sample consisted of PBMCs, taken from a glioma patient treated with radiotherapy, temozolomide or both.

CDR3 sequence: CASSEGLAGGPGREQYF. DNA for the CDR3: TGTGCCAGCAGCGAGGGACTAGCGGGGGGGCCAGGGCGTGAGCAGTACTTC. The chain couples TRBV5-6 to TRBJ2-7, with 16 bases matching TRBD2. J lost 7 bases, V lost 4 bases, and 11 bases had no gene match. There are 17 residues in the CDR3. Germline V gene lookup returns CDR1 SGHDT and CDR2 YYEEEE. Drawing the rest from reference TRBV5-6 and TRBJ2-7, the complete variable domain is DAGVTQSPTHLIKTRGQQVTLRCSPKSGHDTVSWYQQALGQGPQFIFQYYEEEERQRGNFPDRFSGHQFPNYSSELNVNALLLGDSALYLCASSEGLAGGPGREQYFGPGTRLTVT.